The TCR beta chain described here comes from a study of blood T cell repertoires in COVID-19. Under the authors' procedure: The authors estimated nucleated cell counts from reference gene primer amplification. Some clones are missing from TCRdb's copy, which holds only in-frame ones; the method was immunoSEQ multiplex PCR. Clonal size and the V and J genes are those of that table, whereas D and trimming came from the DNA. Altogether under 200,000 clones are present, approximately 90% being singletons, with the ten largest covering around 0.99%. With 1 base clipped from V and 4 bases from J, the junction kept 12 bases outside the gene matches. CDR1 is GTSNPN and CDR2 is SVGIG in the germline V gene (reference sequence). This CDR3 contains 18 residues.

The chain has TRBV30 and TRBJ2-6, with 8 bases aligning to TRBD1. The sequenced sample consisted of peripheral blood. This sequence was found in a man younger than 35 with acute or convalescent COVID-19. CDR3 in DNA: TGTGCCTGGAGTGCAAATGACAGGGGACCAATCGGGGCCAACGTCCTGACTTTC. It codes for CAWSANDRGPIGANVLTF. Full variable domain (rest looked up from reference TRBV30 and TRBJ2-6): SQTIHQWPATLVQPVGSPLSLECTVEGTSNPNLYWYRQAAGRGLQLLFYSVGIGQISSEVPQNLSASRPQDRQFILSSKKLLLSDSGFYLCAWSANDRGPIGANVLTFGAGSRLTVL.